This TCR beta chain was identified during a study of blood T cell repertoires in COVID-19. Study-level information: T cells, B-cell-depleted T cells, or PBMCs provided the cDNA or gDNA that served as material.

This clone was picked up a small number of times. The J segment lost 2 bases and the V segment lost 4 bases, leaving 5 bases of the junction unmatched. This CDR3 region has 15 residues. CDR1 and CDR2 from the germline V gene are KGHSH and LQKENI. Under the authors' procedure: Estimates of nucleated cell counts were drawn from the amplification of reference gene primers. Only in-frame clones appear in the TCRdb table, and some are missing; sequencing was by immunoSEQ multiplex PCR. V and J calls and clone size are as listed in that table; D and trimming were resolved from the DNA. Of a few hundred thousand clones in the sample, approximately 86% were seen once.

The chain links TRBV18 to TRBJ1-1; TRBD1 aligns across 9 bases. Specimen: peripheral blood. The receptor's source is a woman in her fifties or sixties with active or convalescent COVID-19. CDR3 DNA sequence: TGTGCCAGCTCACTGGGACAGGGAGTAAACACTGAAGCTTTCTTT. It yields the protein CASSLGQGVNTEAFF.